This T cell receptor beta chain came from a study of neurological immune-mediated disorders. This clonotype was found many times. This CDR3 is built from 14 residues. CDR1 is SGHRS and CDR2 is YFSETQ in the germline V gene. With 4 bases clipped from V and 5 bases from J, the junction kept 8 bases outside the gene matches. Each sequencing run yielded over 170 million TCR-beta sequences from 15-18 subjects. TCRdb ran MiXCR on the 5' RACE reads and lists one entry per CDR3 protein. The sample carries some 65,000 distinct CDR3 sequences, under 5% recorded once. This TCR derives from a man between 50 and 59 years old with multiple sclerosis. What was sequenced was PBMCs. The rearrangement joins TRBV5-1 to TRBJ2-7, with 8 nucleotides matching TRBD2. The CDR3 region has the DNA TGCGCCAGCAGCCCCGGGGGGGGCAGCGACGAGCAGTACTTC. This translates into CASSPGGGSDEQYF.